This TCR beta chain was recorded in a study of blood T cell repertoires in COVID-19 (dated by TCRdb to the early 2020s). A note on the overall study: Samples from collaborators originated in the United States, Italy and Spain and spanned both the acute and convalescent phases of COVID-19. Nearly every sample came with metadata listing a de-identified subject ID, COVID-19 status, age in years and sex. Subjects who had been exposed to COVID-19, were actively infected with it, or had recovered from it provided the deeply sampled blood TCRbeta repertoires that made up the dataset. A freely available public database, intended as a resource for researchers studying the immune response to SARS-CoV-2, is where the repertoires were released. The prospective study material was composed of cDNA or gDNA derived from T cells, B-cell-depleted T cells, or PBMCs. Samples were obtained from the ongoing ImmuneRACE study (first 160 participants) and from some 1,300 subjects provided by 6 global collaborators. Where HLA class I and class II types were available, the types were taken from metadata supplied by the sample provider, not from assay-based typing.

Including cysteine and phenylalanine, the CDR3 has 14 amino acids. Kept here is only the CDR3 DNA, which spans 42 bases and is read in frame from base 1. V drops 5 bases and J drops 4 bases, leaving 14 bases in between. CDR1 is given as MDHEN and CDR2 as SYDVKM, both from the germline V gene. This clone was observed once. Its antigen target is currently unknown. Base qualities were left out, and no much larger clone turns up one base away. At one collaborating source in Seattle, patients were enrolled during active infection and were followed longitudinally through the course of disease. Whole blood was collected in K2EDTA tubes by collaborating institutions according to the institutions' own protocols. Collaborator samples were shipped for TCRbeta analysis as frozen whole blood, isolated PBMCs, or DNA extracted from either sample type. TCRbeta CDR3 regions were amplified from genomic DNA by means of the immunoSEQ Assay, a bias-controlled multiplex PCR. In the paper's pipeline: Within the assay, amplification of reference gene primers was used to estimate how many nucleated cells each sample contained. To quantify the absolute abundance of each unique TCRbeta CDR3 rearrangement, sequence reads were collapsed and filtered. Productive Simpson clonality was computed per sample as the square root of Simpson's diversity index over productive rearrangements. This immuneACCESS table, as held by TCRdb, lists in-frame sequences with V and J called but not all clones. Of the missing ones, under half trace to an unresolved V gene in checked studies; the others have no known cause. Clone size and V and J calls were adopted from that table, with D and trimming inferred from the DNA. The sample profile shows around 270,000 clones; about 85% of them were found once. Together, the top ten hold 0.7% to 0.9% of the sample.

Broad study findings and their caveats: The quantity of clinical and demographic metadata differed by source and by participant and was supplied without curation.

The sequencing sample was made of peripheral blood. This receptor was identified in a human donor with COVID-19, enrolled during active disease. The donor label of this sample is uncertain. The chain is encoded by TRBV28 joined to TRBJ1-2, with TRBD1 tentatively as D gene (6 bases match). For the CDR3, the sequence is CASSTPGHLYGYTF. The DNA reads TGTGCCAGCAGTACTCCGGGACACCTCTATGGCTACACCTTC.